This TCR beta chain was recorded in a study of persistence of HIV-infected CD4 T cells. Whole-study context: Suppressive ART had lasted a median of 8 years. The study's findings and limits: Antigen-responding cells were enriched for degenerate expanded CDR3beta sequences.

Sequencing used immunoSEQ version 4 in survey mode. Assay used: immunoSEQ multiplex PCR; TCRdb lists only in-frame clones, some missing. The sample consists of about 32,000 clones, 80% to 90% of them appearing once. The germline V gene encodes CDR1 MDHEN and CDR2 SYDVKM. The CDR3 runs to 16 residues. V lost 8 bases to trimming and J lost 1 base; unmatched junction nucleotides: 7. The stimulus was an HIV-1 Gag 15-mer peptide pool, 0.85 to 1 ug/peptide/mL. Sorted nonresponding memory CD4+ T cells were CD40L-negative, CD69-negative, CD45RO-high. Details on this clone: The antigen is not known.

The starting material was CD4+ T cells sorted from PBMCs after approximately 19-hour stimulation, obtained from a patient who received antiretroviral therapy. This receptor was obtained from an adult woman with HIV who was CMV-seropositive. The chain has TRBV28 and TRBJ1-6; 8 positions agree with TRBD1. The CDR3 spells CASVGQGASYNSPLHF. CDR3 bases: TGTGCCAGCGTGGGGCAGGGGGCTTCCTATAATTCACCCCTCCACTTT.